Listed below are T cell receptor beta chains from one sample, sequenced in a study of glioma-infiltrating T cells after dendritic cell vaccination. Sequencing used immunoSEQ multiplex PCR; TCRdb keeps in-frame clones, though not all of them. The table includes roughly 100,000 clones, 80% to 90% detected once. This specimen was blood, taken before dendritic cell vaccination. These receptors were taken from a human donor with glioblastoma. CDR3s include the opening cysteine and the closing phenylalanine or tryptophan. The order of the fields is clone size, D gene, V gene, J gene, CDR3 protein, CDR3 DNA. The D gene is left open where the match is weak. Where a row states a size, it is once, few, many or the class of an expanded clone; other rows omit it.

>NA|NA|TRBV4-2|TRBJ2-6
CASSQGLASGANVLTF
TGTGCCAGCAGCCAAGGGTTAGCCTCTGGGGCCAACGTCCTGACTTTC
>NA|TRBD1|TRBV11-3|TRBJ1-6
CASSLDRGPGSPLHF
TGTGCCAGCAGCCTGGACAGGGGGCCAGGTTCACCCCTCCACTTT
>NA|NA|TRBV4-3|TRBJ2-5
CASSQDSGWGQTQYF
TGCGCCAGCAGCCAAGATTCAGGGTGGGGGCAGACCCAGTACTTC
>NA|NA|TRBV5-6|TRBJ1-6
CASSLTSGPRGSYNSPLHF
TGTGCCAGCAGCTTGACCTCCGGACCCAGGGGATCCTATAATTCACCCCTCCACTTT
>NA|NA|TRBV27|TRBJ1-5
CASSWGPGGNQPQHF
TGTGCCAGCAGTTGGGGCCCTGGGGGCAATCAGCCCCAGCATTTT
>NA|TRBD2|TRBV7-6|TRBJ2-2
CASSTIFSTVSGASGELFF
TGTGCCAGCAGCACAATTTTTTCAACTGTTAGCGGGGCCTCCGGGGAGCTGTTTTTT
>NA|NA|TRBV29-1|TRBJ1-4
CSVGGQHEKLFF
TGCAGCGTTGGGGGGCAACATGAAAAACTGTTTTTT
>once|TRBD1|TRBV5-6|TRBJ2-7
CASSRGQDTYEQYF
TGTGCCAGCAGCCGGGGACAGGATACGTACGAGCAGTACTTC
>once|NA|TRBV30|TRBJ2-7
CAWTDRPYEQYF
TGTGCCTGGACCGACAGGCCCTACGAGCAGTACTTC
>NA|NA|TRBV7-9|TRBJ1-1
CASSLDSSEAFF
TGTGCCAGCAGCTTAGACTCTAGTGAAGCTTTCTTT
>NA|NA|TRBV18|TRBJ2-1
CASSPTDNEQFF
TGTGCCAGCTCACCGACAGACAATGAGCAGTTCTTC
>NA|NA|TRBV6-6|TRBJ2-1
CASSYGQGGNEQFF
TGTGCCAGCAGTTACGGGCAGGGAGGCAATGAGCAGTTCTTC
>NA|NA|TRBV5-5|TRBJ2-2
CASSFGGDTGELFF
TGTGCCAGCAGCTTCGGCGGAGACACCGGGGAGCTGTTTTTT
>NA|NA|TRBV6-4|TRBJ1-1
CASRDSDKNTEAFF
TGTGCCAGCAGAGATTCGGACAAGAACACTGAAGCTTTCTTT
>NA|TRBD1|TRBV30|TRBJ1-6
CAWTGTGGPPLHF
TGTGCCTGGACCGGGACAGGGGGCCCACCCCTCCACTTT
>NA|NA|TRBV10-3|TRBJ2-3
CAISEMSLGADTQYF
TGTGCCATCAGTGAGATGTCTCTCGGGGCAGATACGCAGTATTTT
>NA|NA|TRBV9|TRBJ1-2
CASRTETQATNYGYTF
TGTGCCAGTCGGACAGAGACACAGGCTACTAACTATGGCTACACCTTC
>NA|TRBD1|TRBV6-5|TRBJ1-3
CASSSSRRGDGNTIYF
TGTGCCAGCAGTTCCTCCCGCAGGGGGGATGGAAACACCATATATTTT
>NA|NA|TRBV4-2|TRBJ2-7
CASSQDSLADIYEQYF
TGTGCCAGCAGCCAAGATTCACTAGCAGATATCTACGAGCAGTACTTC
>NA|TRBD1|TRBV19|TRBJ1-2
CASSSGGFSYGYTF
TGTGCCAGTAGTTCAGGGGGCTTCAGCTATGGCTACACCTTC
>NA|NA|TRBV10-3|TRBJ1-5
CASQGGGAFDQPQHF
TGTGCCTCTCAAGGGGGAGGGGCCTTCGATCAGCCCCAGCATTTT
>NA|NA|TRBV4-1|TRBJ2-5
CASSQVGLRVVETQYF
TGCGCCAGCAGCCAAGTGGGCCTCCGTGTAGTGGAGACCCAGTACTTC
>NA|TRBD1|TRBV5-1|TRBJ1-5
CASSLDGTGSNQPQHF
TGCGCCAGCAGCTTGGATGGGACAGGGAGCAATCAGCCCCAGCATTTT
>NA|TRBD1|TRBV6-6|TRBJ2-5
CASSLTGAQETQYF
TGTGCCAGCAGCCTAACAGGGGCCCAAGAGACCCAGTACTTC
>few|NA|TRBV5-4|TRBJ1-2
CASSLSRDSAYGYTF
TGTGCCAGCAGCTTGTCTCGTGACAGTGCCTATGGCTACACCTTC
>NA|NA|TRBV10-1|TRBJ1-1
CASSDGRGNTEAFF
TGCGCCAGCAGTGATGGCAGGGGGAACACTGAAGCTTTCTTT
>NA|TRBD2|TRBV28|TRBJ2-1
CASSSRDRGGPGEQFF
TGTGCCAGCAGTTCTCGTGACCGGGGGGGCCCTGGTGAGCAGTTCTTC